The present entry profiles one T cell receptor (beta chain) with its context. These data originate in a study of T-cell reconstitution after alpha-beta-depleted transplantation in children. The CDR3 consists of 14 residues. V was shortened by 6 bases and J by 4 bases, with 15 bases between the two germline ends. The TCRbeta library was prepared with unique molecular identifiers. TCRdb passed the PCR reads through MiXCR, listing each CDR3 protein once. The sample holds about 980,000 distinct CDR3 sequences, roughly 29% seen once. The chain is built from TRBV12-3 or TRBV12-4 and TRBJ1-2; tentatively, D is TRBD1 (5 bases). The sequence derives from a boy in the first two years of life who had a stem cell transplant for SCID, so the T cells may come from the graft donor. The source was PBMCs, mostly from graft donor cells, collected 360 days after TCRalphabeta/CD19-depleted stem cell transplant. The CDR3 sequence: CASSLTTEPYGYTF. The CDR3 DNA reads as TGTGCCAGCAGCTTGACGACAGAACCCTATGGCTACACCTTC.